These 2 T cell receptor beta chains originate from one sample sequenced in a study of blood T cell repertoires in COVID-19. TCRdb's copy holds only in-frame clones and misses some; the assay was immunoSEQ multiplex PCR. Here the sample spans around 86,000 clones, around 82% being singletons. The specimen was peripheral blood. These receptors were taken from a human donor in a cohort sampled during active COVID-19.

The rearrangement uses TRBV5-4 and TRBJ2-3; D may be TRBD1 (5 bases). This CDR3 contains 14 residues. The germline V and J ends were trimmed by 1 base and 3 bases, with 9 bases remaining between them. Looked up from germline, CDR1 is SGHNT and CDR2 is YYREEE (reference sequence). The CDR3 sequence is CASSLQGMTDTQYF. The CDR3 bases are TGTGCCAGCAGCTTGCAGGGAATGACAGATACGCAGTATTTT. The entire variable domain, with the rest obtained from reference TRBV5-4 and TRBJ2-3, is as follows: ETGVTQSPTHLIKTRGQQVTLRCSSQSGHNTVSWYQQALGQGPQFIFQYYREEENGRGNFPPRFSGLQFPNYSSELNVNALELDDSALYLCASSLQGMTDTQYFGPGTRLTVL.

This clone is a singleton in its sample. Its ends do not fully match the called genes, so a read error is possible. In nucleotides, the CDR3 is TGTGTCAGCTCGGGACTAGCGGGAGGGTACGAGCAGTACTTC. Its protein is CVSSGLAGGYEQYF. The chain carries TRBV11-3 and TRBJ2-7, with 16 bases identical to TRBD2. The CDR3 has 14 residues. Germline CDR1 reads SGHNT; CDR2 reads YENEEA.